This TCR beta chain appears in the sequencing data of a study of T-cell reconstitution after alpha-beta-depleted transplantation in children. For TCRbeta, the library was prepared with unique molecular identifiers. MiXCR, applied by TCRdb to the PCR reads, yields one record per CDR3 protein. The sample records roughly 70,000 distinct CDR3 sequences, roughly 4.4% being singletons. The CDR3 length is 13 residues. Trimming left V 6 bases short and J 5 bases short, with 11 bases between. This clonotype was observed many times. The chain recombines TRBV12-3 or TRBV12-4 with TRBJ2-1, with TRBD1 as a possible D gene (5 bases). Here the sequenced sample was PBMCs, mostly from graft donor cells, taken 180 days after TCRalphabeta/CD19-depleted stem cell transplant. The sequence was collected from a boy in the first two years of life who had a stem cell transplant for acute myeloid leukemia, so the T cells may come from the graft donor. The chain's CDR3 is CASRTALNNEQFF. CDR3 nucleotides: TGTGCCAGCAGGACAGCCCTCAACAATGAGCAGTTCTTC.